This T cell receptor (beta chain) emerged from a study of PD-1 blockade in classical Hodgkin lymphoma. The protocol was immunoSEQ multiplex PCR, while the TCRdb copy is restricted to in-frame clones and leaves out a portion. In the table there are 100,000 or so clones, about nine tenths of which are singletons. The time point is: cycle 4 day 1 (C4D1), after 5 to 7 weeks of nivolumab. Every patient had relapsed following autologous stem cell transplantation, and cohorts differed in brentuximab vedotin exposure. V was cut by 2 bases and J by 0 bases, with 12 bases left in between. The CDR3 spans 15 residues. Germline CDR1 SQVTM, CDR2 ANQGSEA. This clone came up once.

The sequence was collected from a human donor with classical Hodgkin lymphoma. Specimen: peripheral blood mononuclear cells (PBMCs), collected before the fourth cycle of nivolumab. The V and J genes are TRBV29-1 and TRBJ2-3; D call uncertain. The CDR3 DNA follows: TGCAGCGTTGAATTTCCAGCCCCTAGCACAGATACGCAGTATTTT. Encoded protein: CSVEFPAPSTDTQYF.